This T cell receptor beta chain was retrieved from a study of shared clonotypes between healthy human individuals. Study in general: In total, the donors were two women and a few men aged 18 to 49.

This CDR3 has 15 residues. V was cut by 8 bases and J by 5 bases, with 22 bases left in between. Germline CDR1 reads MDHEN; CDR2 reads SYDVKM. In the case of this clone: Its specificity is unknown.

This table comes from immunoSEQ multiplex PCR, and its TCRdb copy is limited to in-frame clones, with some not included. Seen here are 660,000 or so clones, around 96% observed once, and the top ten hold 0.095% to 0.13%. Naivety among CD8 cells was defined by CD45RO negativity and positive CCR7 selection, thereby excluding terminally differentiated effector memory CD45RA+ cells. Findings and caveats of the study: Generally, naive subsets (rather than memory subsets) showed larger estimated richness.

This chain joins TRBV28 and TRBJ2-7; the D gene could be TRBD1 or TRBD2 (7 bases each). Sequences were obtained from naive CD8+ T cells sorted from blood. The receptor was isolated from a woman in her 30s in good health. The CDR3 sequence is CASYSRGGGFDEQYF. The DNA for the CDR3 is TGTGCCAGCTATTCCAGGGGGGGAGGGTTCGACGAGCAGTACTTC.